The entry below describes one T cell receptor (beta chain). The antigen is unknown. The sample belongs to a study of OX40 agonist ivuxolimab in advanced cancers. Whole-study results and caveats: CD4+ and CD8+ blood T cells expanded clonally by week 6 at 0.1 to 3.0 mg/kg.

The CDR3 contains 15 residues. CDR1 and CDR2 from the germline V gene are SGHVS and FQNEAQ. Trimming removed 0 bases from V and 0 bases from J, with 6 bases in between. Produced via immunoSEQ multiplex PCR; TCRdb's table is partial and in-frame only. The sample carries tens of thousands of clones, approximately 91% recorded once. Baseline was the first blood sampling point, followed by cycle 4 day 1 and cycle 7 day 1. This clonotype originated in an adult with an advanced solid tumor such as melanoma, head and neck, liver or kidney cancer. The chain couples TRBV7-8 to TRBJ1-5; the D is unclear. Sequencing used CD4+ or CD8+ T cells sorted from blood, obtained in a trial of the OX40 agonist ivuxolimab. CDR3 amino acids: CASSLAGYSNQPQHF. CDR3 sequence (DNA): TGTGCCAGCAGCTTAGCTGGGTATAGCAATCAGCCCCAGCATTTT.